This T cell receptor (beta chain) was observed in a study of blood T cell repertoires in COVID-19. Across the study: Acute-phase and convalescent COVID-19 samples originated in the United States, Italy and Spain. T cells, B-cell-depleted T cells, or PBMCs provided the cDNA or gDNA that served as material.

V was cut by 2 bases and J by 3 bases, with 11 bases left in between. In germline, CDR1 is MNHNS, CDR2 SASEGT. The CDR3 is made up of 15 amino acids. The Seattle patients joined while their infection was active and were tracked longitudinally afterward. Original methodology: Reference gene primer amplification yielded estimated nucleated cell counts. Only in-frame clones appear in the TCRdb table, and some are missing; sequencing was by immunoSEQ multiplex PCR. V and J calls and clone size are as listed in that table; D and trimming were resolved from the DNA. This table holds 200,000 to 300,000 clones, over 90% found once.

Source material: peripheral blood. The receptor comes from a man aged 25-45 years with COVID-19, enrolled during active disease. This chain connects TRBV6-1 to TRBJ1-3; weak D call: TRBD1 (5 bases). CDR3 region: CASSEWGAGGNTIYF. The CDR3 DNA is TGTGCCAGCAGTGAATGGGGCGCAGGTGGAAACACCATATATTTT.